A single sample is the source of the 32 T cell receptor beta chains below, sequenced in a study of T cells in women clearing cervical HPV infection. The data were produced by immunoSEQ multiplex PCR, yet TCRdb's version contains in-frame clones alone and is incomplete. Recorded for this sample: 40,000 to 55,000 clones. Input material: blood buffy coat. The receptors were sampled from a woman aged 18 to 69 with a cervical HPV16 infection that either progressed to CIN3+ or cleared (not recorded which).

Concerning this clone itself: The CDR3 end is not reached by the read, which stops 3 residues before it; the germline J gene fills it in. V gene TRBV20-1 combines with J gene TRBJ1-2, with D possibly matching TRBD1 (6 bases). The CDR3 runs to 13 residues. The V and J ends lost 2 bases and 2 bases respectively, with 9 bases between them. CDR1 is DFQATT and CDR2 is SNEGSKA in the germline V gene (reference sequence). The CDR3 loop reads CSARNQGNYGYTF. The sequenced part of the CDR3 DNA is TGCAGTGCTAGAAATCAGGGGAACTATGGC.

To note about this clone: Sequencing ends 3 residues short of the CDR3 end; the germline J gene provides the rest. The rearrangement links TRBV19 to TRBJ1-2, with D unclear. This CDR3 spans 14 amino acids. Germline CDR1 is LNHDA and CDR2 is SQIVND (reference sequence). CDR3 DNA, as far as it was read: TGTGCCAGTAGTCTGACTAGTGGAACCTACGAC. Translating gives CASSLTSGTYD. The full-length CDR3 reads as CASSLTSGTYDYTF.

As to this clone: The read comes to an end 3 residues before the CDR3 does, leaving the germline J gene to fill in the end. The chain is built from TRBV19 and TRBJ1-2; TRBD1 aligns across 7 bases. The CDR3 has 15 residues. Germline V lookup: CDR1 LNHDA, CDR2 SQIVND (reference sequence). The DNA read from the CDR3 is TGTGCCAGTAGTAACCCCGTTGGAAGGGGGCAAGGC. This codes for CASSNPVGRGQG. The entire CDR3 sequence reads CASSNPVGRGQGYTF.

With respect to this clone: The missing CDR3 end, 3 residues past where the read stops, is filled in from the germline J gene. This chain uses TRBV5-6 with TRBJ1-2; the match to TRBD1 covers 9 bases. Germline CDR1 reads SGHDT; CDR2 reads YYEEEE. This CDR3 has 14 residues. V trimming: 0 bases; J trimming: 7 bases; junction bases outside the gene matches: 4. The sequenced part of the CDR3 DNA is TGTGCCAGCAGCTTGGAGGGGACAGGGAGTGGC. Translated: CASSLEGTGSG. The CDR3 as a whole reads CASSLEGTGSGYTF. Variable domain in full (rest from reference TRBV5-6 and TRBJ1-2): DAGVTQSPTHLIKTRGQQVTLRCSPKSGHDTVSWYQQALGQGPQFIFQYYEEEERQRGNFPDRFSGHQFPNYSSELNVNALLLGDSALYLCASSLEGTGSGYTFGSGTRLTVV.

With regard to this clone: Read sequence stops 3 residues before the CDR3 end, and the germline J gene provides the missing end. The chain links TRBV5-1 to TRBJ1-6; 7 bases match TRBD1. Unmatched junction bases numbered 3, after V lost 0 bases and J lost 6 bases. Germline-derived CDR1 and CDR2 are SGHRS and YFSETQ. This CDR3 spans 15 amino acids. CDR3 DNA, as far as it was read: TGCGCCAGCAGCTTGGGACAGGGCGGTAATTCACCC. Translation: CASSLGQGGNSP. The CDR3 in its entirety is CASSLGQGGNSPLHF.

The CDR3 sequence is CASSEATQGATIQYF. CDR3 DNA, as far as it was read: TGTGCCAGCAGTGAAGCAACCCAGGGGGCGACCATT. The chain employs TRBV2 and TRBJ2-4, with TRBD1 matching over 8 bases. The read ends 3 residues before the CDR3 terminus; that terminus is restored from the germline J gene. The CDR3 runs to 15 residues. The V gene's germline CDR1 is SNHLY and CDR2 FYNNEI. Trimming at V came to 0 bases and at J to 9 bases, leaving 7 bases not matched to a gene.

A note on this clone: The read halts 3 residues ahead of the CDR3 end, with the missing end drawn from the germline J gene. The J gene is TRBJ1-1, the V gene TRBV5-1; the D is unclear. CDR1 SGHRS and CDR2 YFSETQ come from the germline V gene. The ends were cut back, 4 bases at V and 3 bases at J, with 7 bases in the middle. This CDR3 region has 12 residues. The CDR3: CASSLSDTEAFF. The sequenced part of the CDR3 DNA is TGCGCCAGCAGCCTATCGGACACTGAA.

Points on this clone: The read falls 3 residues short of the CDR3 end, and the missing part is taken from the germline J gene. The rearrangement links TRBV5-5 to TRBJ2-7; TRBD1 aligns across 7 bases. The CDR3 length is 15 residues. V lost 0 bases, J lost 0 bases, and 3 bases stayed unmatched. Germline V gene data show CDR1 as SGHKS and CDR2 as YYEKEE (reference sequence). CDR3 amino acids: CASSLVRQGSYEQYF. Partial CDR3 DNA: TGTGCCAGCAGCTTGGTCAGACAGGGCTCCTACGAG. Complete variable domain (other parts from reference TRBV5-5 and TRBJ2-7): DAGVTQSPTHLIKTRGQQVTLRCSPISGHKSVSWYQQVLGQGPQFIFQYYEKEERGRGNFPDRFSARQFPNYSSELNVNALLLGDSALYLCASSLVRQGSYEQYFGPGTRLTVT.

The CDR3 bases that were read are TGTGCCAGCAGCCCCGGGAATCCGGGACTAGGATCCGAG. Translating gives CASSPGNPGLGSE. The complete CDR3 protein is CASSPGNPGLGSEQYF. The chain joins TRBV7-6 to TRBJ2-7; 8 bases match TRBD2. The CDR3 extends 3 residues past the end of the read, so its final part is completed from the germline J gene. The ends lost 5 bases at V and 6 bases at J; junction bases unmatched: 15. Germline V gene lookup returns CDR1 SGHVS and CDR2 FNYEAQ. The CDR3 length is 16 residues.

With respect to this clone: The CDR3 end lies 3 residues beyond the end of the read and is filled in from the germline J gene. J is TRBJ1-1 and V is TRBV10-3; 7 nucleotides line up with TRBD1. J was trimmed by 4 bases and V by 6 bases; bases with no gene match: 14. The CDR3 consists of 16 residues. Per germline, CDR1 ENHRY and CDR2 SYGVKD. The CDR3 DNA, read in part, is TGTGCCATCAGGGGGGGAGAGGTGACAGGGATCACTGAA. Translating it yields CAIRGGEVTGITE. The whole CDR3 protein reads CAIRGGEVTGITEAFF.

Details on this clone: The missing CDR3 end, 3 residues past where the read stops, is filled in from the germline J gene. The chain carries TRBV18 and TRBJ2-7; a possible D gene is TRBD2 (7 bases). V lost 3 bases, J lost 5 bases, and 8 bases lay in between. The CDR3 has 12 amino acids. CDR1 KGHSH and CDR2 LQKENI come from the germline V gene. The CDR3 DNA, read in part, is TGTGCCAGCTCACCGGGGGGGCACGAG. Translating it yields CASSPGGHE. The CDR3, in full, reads CASSPGGHEQYF.

The CDR3 spells CANRRGTGVADEQFF. The CDR3 bases that were read are TGTGCCAACAGACGCGGGACAGGGGTAGCTGATGAG. The chain uses TRBV2 and TRBJ2-1; 10 bases align to TRBD1. From the germline J gene comes the end of the CDR3, since the read stops 3 residues before it. The trim removed 10 bases at V and 8 bases at J, leaving 14 bases unmatched. CDR3 length: 15 amino acids. The germline V gene encodes CDR1 SNHLY and CDR2 FYNNEI.

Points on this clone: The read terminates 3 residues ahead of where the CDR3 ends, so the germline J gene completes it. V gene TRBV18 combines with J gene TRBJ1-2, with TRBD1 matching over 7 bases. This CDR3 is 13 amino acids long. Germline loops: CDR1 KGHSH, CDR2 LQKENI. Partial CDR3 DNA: TGTGCCAGCTCTCGGGACAGCTTGGATACC. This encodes CASSRDSLDT. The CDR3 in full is CASSRDSLDTYTF.

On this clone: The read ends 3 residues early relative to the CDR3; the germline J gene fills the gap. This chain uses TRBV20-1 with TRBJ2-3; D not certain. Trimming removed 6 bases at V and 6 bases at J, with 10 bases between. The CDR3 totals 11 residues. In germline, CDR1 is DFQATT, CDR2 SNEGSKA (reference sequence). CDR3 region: CSASGADTQYF. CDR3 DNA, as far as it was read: TGCAGTGCCTCCGGAGCGGATACG.

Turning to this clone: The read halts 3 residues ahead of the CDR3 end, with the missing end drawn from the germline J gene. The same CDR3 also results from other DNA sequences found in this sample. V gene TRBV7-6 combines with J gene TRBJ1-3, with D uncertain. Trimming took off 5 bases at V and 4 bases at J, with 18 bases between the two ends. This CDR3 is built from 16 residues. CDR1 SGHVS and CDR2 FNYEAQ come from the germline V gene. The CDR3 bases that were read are TGTGCCAGCAGCCCAGCGGGCAGGTCGTTCGGAAACACC. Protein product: CASSPAGRSFGNT. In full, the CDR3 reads CASSPAGRSFGNTIYF.

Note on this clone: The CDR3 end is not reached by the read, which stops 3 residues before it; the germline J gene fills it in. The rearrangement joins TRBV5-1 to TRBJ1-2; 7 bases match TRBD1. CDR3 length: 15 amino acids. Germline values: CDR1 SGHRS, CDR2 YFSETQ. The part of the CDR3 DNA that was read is TGCGCCAGCAGCAGTCTGGGACAGTCCACAGATACC. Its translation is CASSSLGQSTDT. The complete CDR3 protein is CASSSLGQSTDTYTF.

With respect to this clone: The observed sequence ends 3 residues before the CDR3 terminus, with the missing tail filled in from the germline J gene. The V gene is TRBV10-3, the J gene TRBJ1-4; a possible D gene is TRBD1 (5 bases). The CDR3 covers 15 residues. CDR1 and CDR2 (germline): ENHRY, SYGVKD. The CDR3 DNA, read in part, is TGTGCCATCAGTGTGGGAGGGATTGGGGCCAACGTA. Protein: CAISVGGIGANV. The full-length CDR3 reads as CAISVGGIGANVLFF.

CDR3 DNA, as far as it was read: TGCAGTGCTATGGTAGGGGGCTACGAG. Translating gives CSAMVGGYE. Given in full, the CDR3 is CSAMVGGYEQYF. The chain recombines TRBV20-1 with TRBJ2-7; D may be TRBD1 (6 bases). The DNA ends 3 residues before the CDR3 does, and the rest of the CDR3 is filled in from the germline J gene. The CDR3 runs 12 residues. V lost 4 bases, J lost 3 bases, and 10 bases lay in between. Germline CDR1 is DFQATT and CDR2 is SNEGSKA (reference sequence).

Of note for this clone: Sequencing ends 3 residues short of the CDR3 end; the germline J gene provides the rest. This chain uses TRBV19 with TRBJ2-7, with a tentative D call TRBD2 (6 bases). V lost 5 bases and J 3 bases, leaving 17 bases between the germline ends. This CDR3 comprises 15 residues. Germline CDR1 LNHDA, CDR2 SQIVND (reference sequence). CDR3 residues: CASSVGPGELYEQYF. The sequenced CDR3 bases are TGTGCCAGTAGTGTCGGACCGGGGGAGCTCTACGAG.

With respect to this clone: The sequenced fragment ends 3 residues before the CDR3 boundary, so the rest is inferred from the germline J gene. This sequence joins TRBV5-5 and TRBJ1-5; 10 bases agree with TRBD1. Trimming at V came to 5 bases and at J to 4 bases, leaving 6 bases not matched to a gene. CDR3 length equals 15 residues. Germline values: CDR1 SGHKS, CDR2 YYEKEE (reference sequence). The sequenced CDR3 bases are TGTGCCAGCAGGATGACAGGGGGCCCAAATCAGCCC. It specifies CASRMTGGPNQP. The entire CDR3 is CASRMTGGPNQPQHF.

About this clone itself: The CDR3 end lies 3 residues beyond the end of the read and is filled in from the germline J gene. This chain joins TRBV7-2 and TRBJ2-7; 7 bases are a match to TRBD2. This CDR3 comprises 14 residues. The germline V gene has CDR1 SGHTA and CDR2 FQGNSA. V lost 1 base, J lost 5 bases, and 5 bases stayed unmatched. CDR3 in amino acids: CASSLGGGLDEQYF. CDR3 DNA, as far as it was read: TGTGCCAGCAGCTTAGGGGGGGGTCTGGACGAG.

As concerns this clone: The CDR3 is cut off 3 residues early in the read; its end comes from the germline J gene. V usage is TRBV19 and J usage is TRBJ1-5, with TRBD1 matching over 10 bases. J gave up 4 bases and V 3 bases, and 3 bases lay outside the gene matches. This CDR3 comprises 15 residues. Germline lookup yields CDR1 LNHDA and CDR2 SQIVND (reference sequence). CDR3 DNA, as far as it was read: TGTGCCAGTAGTATGGGACAGGGGCAAAATCAGCCC. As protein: CASSMGQGQNQP. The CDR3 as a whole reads CASSMGQGQNQPQHF.

The sequenced part of the CDR3 DNA is TGTGCCAGCAGCTTAACCCCCCCTCCCACAGATACG. It specifies CASSLTPPPTDT. The whole CDR3 region reads CASSLTPPPTDTQYF. The chain combines TRBV7-3 with TRBJ2-3; D unresolved. The read is 3 residues too short to cover the CDR3 end, so that end is filled in from the germline J gene. This CDR3 is 15 amino acids long. Germline V gives CDR1 SGHTA, CDR2 FQGTGA. The V end lost 0 bases, the J end lost 2 bases, and 9 bases lay between the germline ends.

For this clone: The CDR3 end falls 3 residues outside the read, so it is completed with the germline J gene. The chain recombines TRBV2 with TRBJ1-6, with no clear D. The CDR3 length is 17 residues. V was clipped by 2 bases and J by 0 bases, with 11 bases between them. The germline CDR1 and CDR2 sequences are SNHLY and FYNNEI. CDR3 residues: CASSESRVSSYNSPLHF. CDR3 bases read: TGTGCCAGCAGTGAAAGTAGAGTAAGCTCCTATAATTCACCC.

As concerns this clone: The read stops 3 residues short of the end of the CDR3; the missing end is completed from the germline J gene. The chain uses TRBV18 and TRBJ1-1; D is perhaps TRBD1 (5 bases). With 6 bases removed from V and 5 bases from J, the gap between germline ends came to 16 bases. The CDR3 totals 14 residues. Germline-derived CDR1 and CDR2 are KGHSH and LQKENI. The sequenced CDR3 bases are TGTGCCAGCTCCCCCCTGGGGGGTTGGACTGAA. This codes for CASSPLGGWTE. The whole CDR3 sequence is CASSPLGGWTEAFF.

The DNA read from the CDR3 is TGTGCCAGTAGTATAAGCCCGGGTGCGGAGTCTACG. This gives the protein CASSISPGAEST. The complete CDR3 reads CASSISPGAESTQYF. The chain carries TRBV19 and TRBJ2-3; D is uncertain. The observed sequence ends 3 residues before the CDR3 terminus, with the missing tail filled in from the germline J gene. Germline CDR1 reads LNHDA; CDR2 reads SQIVND (reference sequence). V was clipped by 2 bases and J by 8 bases, with 17 bases between them. The CDR3 runs to 15 residues.

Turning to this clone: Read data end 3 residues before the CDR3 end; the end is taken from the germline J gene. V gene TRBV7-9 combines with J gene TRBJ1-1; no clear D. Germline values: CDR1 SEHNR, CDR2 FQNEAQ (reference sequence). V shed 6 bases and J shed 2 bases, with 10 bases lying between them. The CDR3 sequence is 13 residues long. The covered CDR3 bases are TGTGCCAGCAGACAAGGACTCAACACTGAA. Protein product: CASRQGLNTE. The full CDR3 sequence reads CASRQGLNTEAFF. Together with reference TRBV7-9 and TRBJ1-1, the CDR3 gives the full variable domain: DTGVSQNPRHKITKRGQNVTFRCDPISEHNRLYWYRQTLGQGPEFLTYFQNEAQLEKSRLLSDRFSAERPKGSFSTLEIQRTEQGDSAMYLCASRQGLNTEAFFGQGTRLTVV.

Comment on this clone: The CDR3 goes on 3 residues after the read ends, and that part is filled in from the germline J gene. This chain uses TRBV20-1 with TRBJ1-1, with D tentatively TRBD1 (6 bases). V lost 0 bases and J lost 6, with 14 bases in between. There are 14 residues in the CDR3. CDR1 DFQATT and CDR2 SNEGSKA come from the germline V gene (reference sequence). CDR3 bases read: TGCAGTGCTAGAGATTGGACAGAACTACCTGAA. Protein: CSARDWTELPE. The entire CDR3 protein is CSARDWTELPEAFF.

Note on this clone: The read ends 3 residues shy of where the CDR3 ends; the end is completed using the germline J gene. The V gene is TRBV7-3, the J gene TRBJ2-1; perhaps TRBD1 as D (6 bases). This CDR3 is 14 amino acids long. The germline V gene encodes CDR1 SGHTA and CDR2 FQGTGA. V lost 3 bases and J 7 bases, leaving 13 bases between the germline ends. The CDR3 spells CASSFGGSRNEQFF. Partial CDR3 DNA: TGTGCCAGCAGCTTTGGGGGCTCGAGGAATGAG.

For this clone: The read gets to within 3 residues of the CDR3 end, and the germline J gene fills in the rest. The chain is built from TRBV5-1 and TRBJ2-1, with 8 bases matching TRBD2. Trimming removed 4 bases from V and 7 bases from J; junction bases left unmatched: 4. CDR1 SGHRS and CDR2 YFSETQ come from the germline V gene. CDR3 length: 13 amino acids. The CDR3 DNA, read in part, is TGCGCCAGCAGCCCCCGCGGGGGGAATGAG. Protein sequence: CASSPRGGNE. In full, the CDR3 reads CASSPRGGNEQFF.

Incomplete CDR3 DNA: TGTGCCAGCAGCTTAATGCAGGGGCAAGGC. Residues: CASSLMQGQG. The full CDR3 is CASSLMQGQGYTF. The chain carries TRBV7-2 and TRBJ1-2; TRBD1 might be the D (6 bases). The sequence runs out 3 residues before the end of the CDR3; the remainder is reconstructed from the germline J gene. The CDR3 runs 13 residues. CDR1 and CDR2 from the germline V gene are SGHTA and FQGNSA.

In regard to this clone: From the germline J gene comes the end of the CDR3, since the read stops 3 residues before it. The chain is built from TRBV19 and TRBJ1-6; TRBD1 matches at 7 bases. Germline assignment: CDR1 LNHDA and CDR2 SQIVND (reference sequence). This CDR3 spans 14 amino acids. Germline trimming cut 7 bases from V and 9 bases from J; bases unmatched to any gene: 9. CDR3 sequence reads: CASKGGQHSSPLHF. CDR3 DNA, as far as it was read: TGTGCCAGTAAAGGGGGCCAACACAGTTCACCC.